This note documents a single T cell receptor (beta chain) sequence. The CDR3 totals 16 residues. Germline assignment: CDR1 LNHDA and CDR2 SQIVND (reference sequence). Trimming removed 3 bases at V and 7 bases at J, with 19 bases between. This record comes from a study of metastatic and nonmetastatic thyroid tumors. The wider study: Repertoires of blood and of tissue (tumor or nodule) from malignant and benign thyroid patients were compared.

Per the original data handling: Built for papillary thyroid cancer, a distant-metastasis classifier drew on CDR3 differences across clinicopathological groups. Through MiXCR, TCRdb re-clonotyped the PCR reads. The V and J calls here are based on TCRdb, not the publication. The table lists about 21,000 clones, more than 25% of them singletons. No treatment had been given to any patient before thyroid surgery. The chain combines TRBV19 with TRBJ1-5; possibly TRBD1 for D (6 bases). The sequencing sample was made of blood. This TCR came from a female donor with papillary thyroid cancer or a benign thyroid nodule (not recorded which). Some clones in this sample may be carry-over from other donors' samples. CDR3 protein: CASSMLETGIRQPQHF. The CDR3 bases are TGTGCCAGTAGTATGCTGGAAACAGGGATCAGGCAGCCCCAGCATTTT.